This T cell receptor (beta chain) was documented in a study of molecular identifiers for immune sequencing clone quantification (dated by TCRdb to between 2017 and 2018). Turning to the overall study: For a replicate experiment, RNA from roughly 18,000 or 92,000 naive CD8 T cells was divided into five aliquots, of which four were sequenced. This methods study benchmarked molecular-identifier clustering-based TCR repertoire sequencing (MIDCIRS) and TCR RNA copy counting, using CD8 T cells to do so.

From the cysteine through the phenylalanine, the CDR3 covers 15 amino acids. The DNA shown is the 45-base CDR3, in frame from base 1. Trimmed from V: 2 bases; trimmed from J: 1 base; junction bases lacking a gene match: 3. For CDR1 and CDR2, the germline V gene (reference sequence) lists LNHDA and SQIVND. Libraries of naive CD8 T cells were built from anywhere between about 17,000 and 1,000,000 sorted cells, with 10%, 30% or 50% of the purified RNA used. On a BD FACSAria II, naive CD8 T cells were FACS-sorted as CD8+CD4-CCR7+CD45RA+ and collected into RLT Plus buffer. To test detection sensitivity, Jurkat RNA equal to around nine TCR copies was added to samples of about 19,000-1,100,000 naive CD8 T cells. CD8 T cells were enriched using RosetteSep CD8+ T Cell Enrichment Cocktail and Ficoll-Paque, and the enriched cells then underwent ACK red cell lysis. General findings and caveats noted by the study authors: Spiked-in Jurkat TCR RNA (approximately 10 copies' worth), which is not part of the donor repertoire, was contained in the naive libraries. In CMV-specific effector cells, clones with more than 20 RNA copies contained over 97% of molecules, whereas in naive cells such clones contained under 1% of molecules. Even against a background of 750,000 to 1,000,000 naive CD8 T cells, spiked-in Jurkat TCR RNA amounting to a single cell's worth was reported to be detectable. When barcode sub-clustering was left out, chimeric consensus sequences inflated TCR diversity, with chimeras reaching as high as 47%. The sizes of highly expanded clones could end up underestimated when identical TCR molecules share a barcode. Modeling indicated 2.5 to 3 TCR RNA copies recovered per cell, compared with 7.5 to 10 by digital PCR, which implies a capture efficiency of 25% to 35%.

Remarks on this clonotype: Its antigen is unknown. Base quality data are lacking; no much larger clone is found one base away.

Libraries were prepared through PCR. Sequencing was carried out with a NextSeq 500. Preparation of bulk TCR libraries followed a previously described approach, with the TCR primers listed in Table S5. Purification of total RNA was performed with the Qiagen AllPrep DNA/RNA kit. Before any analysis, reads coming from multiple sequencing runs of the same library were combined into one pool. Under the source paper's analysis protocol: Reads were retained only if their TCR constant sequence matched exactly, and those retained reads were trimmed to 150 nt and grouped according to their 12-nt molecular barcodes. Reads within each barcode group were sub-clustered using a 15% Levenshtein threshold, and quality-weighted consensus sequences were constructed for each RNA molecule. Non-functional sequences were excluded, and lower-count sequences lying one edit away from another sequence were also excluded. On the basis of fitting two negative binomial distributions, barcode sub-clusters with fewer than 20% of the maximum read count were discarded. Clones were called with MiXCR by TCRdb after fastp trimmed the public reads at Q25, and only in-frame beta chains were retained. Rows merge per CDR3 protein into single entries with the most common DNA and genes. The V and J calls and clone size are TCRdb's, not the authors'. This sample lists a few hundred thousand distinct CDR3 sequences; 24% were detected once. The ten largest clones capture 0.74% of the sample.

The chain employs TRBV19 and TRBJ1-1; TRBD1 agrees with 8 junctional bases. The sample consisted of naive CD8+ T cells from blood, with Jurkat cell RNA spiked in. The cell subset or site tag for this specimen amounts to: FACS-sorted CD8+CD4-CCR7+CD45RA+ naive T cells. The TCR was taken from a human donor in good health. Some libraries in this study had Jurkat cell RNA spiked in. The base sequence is TGTGCCAGTAGTATACATCAGGGGGCGAACACTGAAGCTTTCTTT. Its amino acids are CASSIHQGANTEAFF.